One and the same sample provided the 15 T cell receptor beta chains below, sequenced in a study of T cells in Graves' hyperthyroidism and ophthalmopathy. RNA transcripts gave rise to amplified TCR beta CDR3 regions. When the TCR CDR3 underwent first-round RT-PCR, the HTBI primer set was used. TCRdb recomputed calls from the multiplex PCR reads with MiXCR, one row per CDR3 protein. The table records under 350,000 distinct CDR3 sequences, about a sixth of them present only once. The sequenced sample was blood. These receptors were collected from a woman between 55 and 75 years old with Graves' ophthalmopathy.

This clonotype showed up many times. For the CDR3, the DNA is TGTGCCATCAGTGAGGGGACAGGGATTCGCTACGAGCAGTACTTC. It specifies CAISEGTGIRYEQYF. The J gene is TRBJ2-7, the V gene TRBV10-3; 9 bases map to TRBD1. The CDR3 is 15 amino acids. Trimming at V came to 2 bases and at J to 3 bases, leaving 5 bases not matched to a gene. Germline-derived CDR1 and CDR2 are ENHRY and SYGVKD.

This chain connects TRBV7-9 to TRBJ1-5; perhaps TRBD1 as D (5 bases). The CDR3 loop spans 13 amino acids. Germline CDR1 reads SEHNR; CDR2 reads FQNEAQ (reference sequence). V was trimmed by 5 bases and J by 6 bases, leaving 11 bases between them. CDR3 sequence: CASSRGGAQPQHF. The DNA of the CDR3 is TGTGCCAGCAGCCGGGGGGGAGCTCAGCCCCAGCATTTT.

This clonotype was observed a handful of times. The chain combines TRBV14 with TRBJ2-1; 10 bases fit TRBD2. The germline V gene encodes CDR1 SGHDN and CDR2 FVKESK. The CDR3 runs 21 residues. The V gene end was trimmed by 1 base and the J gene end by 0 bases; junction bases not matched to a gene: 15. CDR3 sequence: CASSQVLPGLAFFFSYNEQFF. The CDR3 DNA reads TGTGCCAGCAGCCAAGTACTCCCGGGACTAGCGTTCTTTTTCTCCTACAATGAGCAGTTCTTC.

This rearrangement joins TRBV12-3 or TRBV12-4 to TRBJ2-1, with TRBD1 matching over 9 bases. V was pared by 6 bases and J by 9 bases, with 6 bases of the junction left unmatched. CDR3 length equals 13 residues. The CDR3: CASSATGGSEQFF. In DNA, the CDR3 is TGTGCCAGCAGCGCTACAGGGGGCAGTGAGCAGTTCTTC.

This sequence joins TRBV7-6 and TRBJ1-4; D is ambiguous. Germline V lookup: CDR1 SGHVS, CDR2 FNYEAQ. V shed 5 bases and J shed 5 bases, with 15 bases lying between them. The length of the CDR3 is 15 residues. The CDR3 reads CASSTPGTTNEKLFF. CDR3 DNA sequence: TGTGCCAGCAGCACACCGGGAACGACGAATGAAAAACTGTTTTTT.

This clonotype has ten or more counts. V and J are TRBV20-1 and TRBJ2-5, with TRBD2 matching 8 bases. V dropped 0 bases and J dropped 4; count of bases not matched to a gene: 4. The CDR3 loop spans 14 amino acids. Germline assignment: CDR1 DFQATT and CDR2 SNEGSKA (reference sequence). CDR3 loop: CSAREGSGRETQYF. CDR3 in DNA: TGCAGTGCTAGAGAGGGAAGCGGGAGAGAGACCCAGTACTTC.

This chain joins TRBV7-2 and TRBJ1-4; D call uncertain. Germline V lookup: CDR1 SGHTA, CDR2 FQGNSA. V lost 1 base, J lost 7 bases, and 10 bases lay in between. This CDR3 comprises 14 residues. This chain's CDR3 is CASSLGVNGEKLFF. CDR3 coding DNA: TGTGCCAGCAGCTTAGGGGTAAACGGTGAAAAACTGTTTTTT.

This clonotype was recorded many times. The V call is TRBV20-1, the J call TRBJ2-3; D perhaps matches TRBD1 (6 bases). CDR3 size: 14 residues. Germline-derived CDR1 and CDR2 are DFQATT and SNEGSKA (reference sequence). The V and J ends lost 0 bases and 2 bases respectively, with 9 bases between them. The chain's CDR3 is CSARDQGITDTQYF. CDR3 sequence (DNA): TGCAGTGCTAGAGACCAGGGGATCACAGATACGCAGTATTTT.

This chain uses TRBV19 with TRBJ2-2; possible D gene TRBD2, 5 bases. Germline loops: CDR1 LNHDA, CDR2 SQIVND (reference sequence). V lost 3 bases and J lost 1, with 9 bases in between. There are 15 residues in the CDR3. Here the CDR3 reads CASSIRTRNTGELFF. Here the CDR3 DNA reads TGTGCCAGTAGTATCCGAACTAGGAACACCGGGGAGCTGTTTTTT.

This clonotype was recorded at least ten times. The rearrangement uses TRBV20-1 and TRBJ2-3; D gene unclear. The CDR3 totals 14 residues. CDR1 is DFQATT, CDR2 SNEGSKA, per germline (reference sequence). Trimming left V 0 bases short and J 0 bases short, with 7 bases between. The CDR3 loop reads CSARDVRSTDTQYF. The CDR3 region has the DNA TGCAGTGCTAGAGATGTGAGAAGCACAGATACGCAGTATTTT.

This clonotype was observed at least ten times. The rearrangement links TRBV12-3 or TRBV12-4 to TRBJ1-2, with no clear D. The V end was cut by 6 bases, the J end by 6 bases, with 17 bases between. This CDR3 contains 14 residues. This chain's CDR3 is CASSSFLGIDGYTF. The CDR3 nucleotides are TGTGCCAGCAGCAGTTTTCTGGGGATTGATGGCTACACCTTC.

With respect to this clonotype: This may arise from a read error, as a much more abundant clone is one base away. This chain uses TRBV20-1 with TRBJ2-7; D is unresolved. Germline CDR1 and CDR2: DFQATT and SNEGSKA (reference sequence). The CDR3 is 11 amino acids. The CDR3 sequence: CSAGESEEQYF. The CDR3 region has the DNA TGCAGTGCTGGAGAATCCGAGGAGCAGTACTTC.

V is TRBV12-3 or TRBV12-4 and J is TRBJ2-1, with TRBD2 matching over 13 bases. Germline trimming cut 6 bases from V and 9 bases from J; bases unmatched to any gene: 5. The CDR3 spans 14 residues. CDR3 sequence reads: CASRGLAGLGEQFF. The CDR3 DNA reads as TGTGCCAGCAGGGGACTAGCGGGATTGGGTGAGCAGTTCTTC.

The CDR3 nucleotides read TGCGCCAGCAGCCAAGGATGGGGGGGCCCTACTACTTACGAGCAGTACTTC. Encoded protein: CASSQGWGGPTTYEQYF. This chain links TRBV4-3 with TRBJ2-7, with D possibly matching TRBD2 (7 bases). The V gene lost 1 base and the J gene lost 4 bases, with 20 bases spanning the gap. CDR3 length: 17 residues. Per germline, CDR1 LGHNA and CDR2 YSLEER.

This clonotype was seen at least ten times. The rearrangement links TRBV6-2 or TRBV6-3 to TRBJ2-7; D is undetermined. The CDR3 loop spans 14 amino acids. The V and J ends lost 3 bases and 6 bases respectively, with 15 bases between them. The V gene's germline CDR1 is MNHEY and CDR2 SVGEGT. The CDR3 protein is CASSYSENLSEQYF. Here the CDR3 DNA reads TGTGCCAGCAGTTATTCAGAGAATCTGTCCGAGCAGTACTTC.